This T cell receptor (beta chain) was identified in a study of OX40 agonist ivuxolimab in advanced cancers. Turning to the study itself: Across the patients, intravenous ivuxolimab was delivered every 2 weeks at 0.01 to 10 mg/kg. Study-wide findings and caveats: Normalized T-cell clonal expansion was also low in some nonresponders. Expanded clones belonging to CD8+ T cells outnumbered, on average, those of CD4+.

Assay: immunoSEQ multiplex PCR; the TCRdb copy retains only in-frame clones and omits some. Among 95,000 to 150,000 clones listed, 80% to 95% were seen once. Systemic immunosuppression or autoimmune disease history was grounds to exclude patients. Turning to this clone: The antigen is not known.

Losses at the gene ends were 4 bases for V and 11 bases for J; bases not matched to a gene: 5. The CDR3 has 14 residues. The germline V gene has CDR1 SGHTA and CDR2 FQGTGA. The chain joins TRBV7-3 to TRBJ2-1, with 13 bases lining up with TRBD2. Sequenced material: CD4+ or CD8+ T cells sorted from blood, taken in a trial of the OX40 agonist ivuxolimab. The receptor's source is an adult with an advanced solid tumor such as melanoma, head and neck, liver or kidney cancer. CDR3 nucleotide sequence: TGTGCCAGCAGCTCGGGACTAGCGGGAAGTAAGCAGTTCTTC. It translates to CASSSGLAGSKQFF. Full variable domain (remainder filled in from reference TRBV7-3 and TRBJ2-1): GAGVSQTPSNKVTEKGKYVELRCDPISGHTALYWYRQSLGQGPEFLIYFQGTGAADDSGLPNDRFFAVRPEGSVSTLKIQRTERGDSAVYLCASSSGLAGSKQFFGPGTRLTVL.